The subject of this entry is one T cell receptor beta chain. The antigen remains unidentified. This CDR3 is built from 14 residues. CDR1 is LNHDA and CDR2 is SQIVND in the germline V gene (reference sequence). V was cut by 3 bases and J by 2 bases, with 11 bases left in between. Treatment in this sample: approximately nine-day PBMC culture with coronavirus spike peptide pools or control peptides (ViraFEST assay). The data stem from a study of vaccination and CD4 T cells after COVID-19. Study as a whole: As control conditions, cultures were given either a CEFX pool serving as positive control, an HIV-1 Nef pool, or no peptide at all.

Cultured CD4+ T-cell DNA underwent Oncomine TCR Beta short-read sequencing. TCRdb re-derived calls from the PCR reads in MiXCR, one entry per CDR3 protein. The repertoire holds about 19,000 distinct CDR3 sequences, with about half as singletons. Material: CD4+ T cells from blood, cultured in vitro, obtained before SARS-CoV-2 vaccination. This chain links TRBV19 with TRBJ2-7, with a weak D call TRBD2 (5 bases). The sequence derives from a human donor who had recovered from COVID-19. This CDR3 is CASSIPGKAYEQYF. In nucleotides, the CDR3 is TGTGCCAGTAGTATCCCCGGGAAGGCCTACGAGCAGTACTTC. Full variable domain (outside the CDR3, taken from reference TRBV19 and TRBJ2-7): DGGITQSPKYLFRKEGQNVTLSCEQNLNHDAMYWYRQDPGQGLRLIYYSQIVNDFQKGDIAEGYSVSREKKESFPLTVTSAQKNPTAFYLCASSIPGKAYEQYFGPGTRLTVT.